The 21 T cell receptor beta chains given below trace back to one sample, sequenced in a study of beta chain features in type 1 diabetes. TCRB transcripts that were expressed got sequenced, as all of the isolated RNA had been reverse transcribed. The table came from immunoSEQ multiplex PCR; TCRdb's copy has only in-frame clones and leaves some out. The sample has 860,000 or so clones, 15% to 20% seen once. Sequencing was performed on naive CD4+ T cells from blood. The receptors come from a woman younger than 30 in good health.

Only a few counts were recorded for this clone. V gene TRBV20-1 combines with J gene TRBJ1-2; D remains unclear. The CDR3 loop spans 9 amino acids. V lost 7 bases and J 4 bases, leaving 4 bases between the germline ends. The germline CDR1 and CDR2 sequences are DFQATT and SNEGSKA (reference sequence). In DNA form, the CDR3 reads TGCAGTGGCGTCTATGGCTACACCTTC. Residues: CSGVYGYTF.

This clone has just a few counts. This chain connects TRBV6-5 to TRBJ2-6; D is ambiguous. The germline V gene encodes CDR1 MNHEY and CDR2 SVGAGI. Trimming cost V 8 bases and J 4 bases, with 15 bases left between them. CDR3 length: 15 amino acids. CDR3 sequence (DNA): TGTGCCAGCGCTTCCACGTCATCCGGGGCCAACGTCCTGACTTTC. Residues: CASASTSSGANVLTF.

V gene TRBV28 combines with J gene TRBJ2-3; TRBD2 agrees at 10 bases. Germline V gene sequence: CDR1 MDHEN, CDR2 SYDVKM. The CDR3 length is 16 residues. V gave up 4 bases and J gave up 2 bases; unmatched junction bases: 6. The CDR3 sequence is CASSSPTSGDTDTQYF. CDR3 nucleotide sequence: TGTGCCAGCAGTTCCCCCACTAGCGGGGACACAGATACGCAGTATTTT.

The chain carries TRBV7-2 and TRBJ2-2; no reliable D call. Per the germline V gene, CDR1 is SGHTA and CDR2 is FQGNSA. V was clipped by 5 bases and J by 5 bases, with 12 bases between them. This CDR3 contains 14 residues. CDR3 in DNA: TGTGCCAGCAGCCCCAGAAGTCCAACCGGGGAGCTGTTTTTT. Translating it yields CASSPRSPTGELFF.

This clone came up a few times. V is TRBV9 and J is TRBJ2-1; tentatively, D is TRBD2 (6 bases). Germline values: CDR1 SGDLS, CDR2 YYNGEE. V lost 3 bases, J lost 0 bases, and 10 bases lay in between. This CDR3 contains 15 residues. The CDR3 region is CASSAGTASYNEQFF. In DNA, the CDR3 is TGTGCCAGCAGCGCCGGGACTGCCTCCTACAATGAGCAGTTCTTC.

This clone showed up just a few times. CDR3 nucleotides: TGTGCCAGCAGTGCCGACAGACCCAATCAGCCCCAGCATTTT. Its translation is CASSADRPNQPQHF. The chain links TRBV28 to TRBJ1-5; TRBD1 might be the D (5 bases). The ends were cut back, 5 bases at V and 3 bases at J, with 11 bases in the middle. The germline V gene encodes CDR1 MDHEN and CDR2 SYDVKM. The CDR3 sequence is 14 residues long.

This clone was picked up a small number of times. The V and J genes are TRBV5-1 and TRBJ2-3; TRBD1 aligns across 9 bases. Germline CDR1 reads SGHRS; CDR2 reads YFSETQ. The V and J ends lost 7 bases and 4 bases, in that order; junction bases with no gene match: 4. The CDR3 is 13 residues long. The CDR3 region has the DNA TGCGCCAGCGGTACAGGGGGCGCAGATACGCAGTATTTT. This codes for CASGTGGADTQYF. Combining the CDR3 with reference TRBV5-1 and TRBJ2-3 gives the whole variable domain KAGVTQTPRYLIKTRGQQVTLSCSPISGHRSVSWYQQTPGQGLQFLFEYFSETQRNKGNFPGRFSGRQFSNSRSEMNVSTLELGDSALYLCASGTGGADTQYFGPGTRLTVL.

Details on this clone: Other DNA sequences in the same sample also yield this CDR3. This sequence joins TRBV15 and TRBJ2-3; 9 bases are shared with TRBD2. The CDR3 spans 16 residues. Germline V lookup: CDR1 LNHNV, CDR2 YYDKDF (reference sequence). V trimming: 0 bases; J trimming: 1 base; junction bases outside the gene matches: 2. The CDR3 spells CATSRDLAGGTDTQYF. The CDR3 nucleotides read TGTGCCACCAGCAGAGATTTAGCGGGAGGCACAGATACGCAGTATTTT.

This clone was seen a handful of times. V usage is TRBV28 and J usage is TRBJ2-5, with D perhaps assigned TRBD1 or TRBD2 (5 bases each). Trimming stripped 5 bases from V and 1 base from J, with 8 bases between. Germline-derived CDR1 and CDR2 are MDHEN and SYDVKM. This CDR3 is built from 13 residues. In nucleotides, the CDR3 is TGTGCCAGCAGTCAAGGGACCCAAGAGACCCAGTACTTC. This gives the protein CASSQGTQETQYF.

The rearrangement links TRBV25-1 to TRBJ2-1; 10 bases agree with TRBD2. Germline V lookup: CDR1 MGHDK, CDR2 SYGVNS. Trimming cost V 10 bases and J 7 bases; bases outside gene matches: 7. This CDR3 contains 13 residues. The CDR3 DNA reads TGTGCCACCCGGACTAGCGGACTTAATGAGCAGTTCTTC. Amino acid sequence: CATRTSGLNEQFF.

The V and J genes are TRBV5-1 and TRBJ1-2; D is unclear. From germline, CDR1 is SGHRS and CDR2 YFSETQ. This CDR3 has 18 residues. V lost 0 bases to trimming and J lost 0 bases, with 18 bases between them. CDR3 bases: TGCGCCAGCAGCTTGGAGGCGCGTCTGAGATCGACTAACTATGGCTACACCTTC. It yields the protein CASSLEARLRSTNYGYTF.

This clone was found a few times. The genes are TRBV7-2 and TRBJ1-1, with 7 bases that match TRBD1. The germline gives CDR1 SGHTA, CDR2 FQGNSA. The trim removed 5 bases at V and 3 bases at J, leaving 3 bases unmatched. This CDR3 spans 13 amino acids. The DNA of the CDR3 is TGTGCCAGCAGCATCAGGGGGGACACTGAAGCTTTCTTT. Translated, it gives CASSIRGDTEAFF.

The sample holds a few counts of this clone. This chain connects TRBV2 to TRBJ2-7; 9 nucleotides line up with TRBD1. This CDR3 has 13 amino acids. The junction had 7 bases not matched to a gene; V was cut back by 7 bases and J by 6 bases. Germline V gene data show CDR1 as SNHLY and CDR2 as FYNNEI. The CDR3 loop is CASTRQGVGEQYF. CDR3 DNA sequence: TGTGCCAGCACGAGACAGGGGGTAGGCGAGCAGTACTTC.

This clone showed up just a few times. The V and J genes are TRBV4-2 and TRBJ2-1, with 10 positions matching TRBD2. Germline V gene data show CDR1 as LGHNA and CDR2 as YNFKEQ. The V gene end was trimmed by 4 bases and the J gene end by 5 bases; junction bases not matched to a gene: 5. This CDR3 region has 15 residues. CDR3: CASSPGTSDNNEQFF. The CDR3 DNA follows: TGTGCCAGCAGCCCCGGGACTAGCGATAACAATGAGCAGTTCTTC.

The rearrangement links TRBV18 to TRBJ2-7; possibly TRBD1 for D (6 bases). CDR1 and CDR2 from the germline V gene are KGHSH and LQKENI. CDR3 length: 13 residues. V lost 3 bases and J lost 5, with 11 bases in between. The CDR3 protein is CASSPTGFNEQYF. CDR3 coding DNA: TGTGCCAGCTCACCGACAGGTTTCAACGAGCAGTACTTC.

This chain joins TRBV5-1 and TRBJ2-5; D unclear. The CDR3 consists of 13 residues. Deletions cut 2 bases from V and 5 bases from J, with 10 bases between. Germline loops: CDR1 SGHRS, CDR2 YFSETQ. The CDR3 loop reads CASSFNLGETQYF. The CDR3 region has the DNA TGCGCCAGCAGCTTTAACCTCGGTGAGACCCAGTACTTC.

Comments on this clone: Germline is not matched at one junction end, which may reflect a read error. The V gene is TRBV27, the J gene TRBJ2-7; 7 nucleotides agree with TRBD1. This CDR3 is built from 12 residues. Germline V gene sequence: CDR1 MNHEY, CDR2 SMNVEV (reference sequence). Written as DNA, the CDR3 is TGTGCCAGCAGTTTAAGACAGGGCCCTCCGCACTTC. It codes for CASSLRQGPPHF.

This clone was detected a few times. The chain joins TRBV4-2 to TRBJ2-1; D is perhaps TRBD2 (5 bases). Germline CDR1 and CDR2: LGHNA and YNFKEQ. V lost 4 bases and J 5 bases, leaving 15 bases between the germline ends. The length of the CDR3 is 15 residues. CDR3 sequence: CASSPRAATNNEQFF. CDR3 in DNA: TGTGCCAGCAGCCCAAGAGCGGCTACTAACAATGAGCAGTTCTTC.

This clone was seen a few times. The V call is TRBV12-5, the J call TRBJ2-1; perhaps TRBD1 as D (5 bases). The CDR3 consists of 15 residues. The V end was cut by 6 bases, the J end by 7 bases, with 19 bases between. Germline V lookup: CDR1 LGHNT, CDR2 FRNRAP. The CDR3 is CASGPSQGGVNEQFF. The CDR3 DNA sequence: TGTGCTAGTGGCCCGTCCCAGGGTGGGGTAAATGAGCAGTTCTTC.

The chain combines TRBV19 with TRBJ2-2, with D perhaps TRBD2 (6 bases). The CDR3 consists of 15 residues. Germline loops: CDR1 LNHDA, CDR2 SQIVND (reference sequence). V lost 4 bases to trimming and J lost 8 bases, with 17 bases between them. The CDR3 here is CASSKGGAYVGELFF. CDR3 coding DNA: TGTGCCAGTAGTAAGGGCGGGGCCTATGTGGGGGAGCTGTTTTTT.

Of note for this clone: The sample holds other DNA sequences that translate to the same CDR3. The chain uses TRBV7-3 and TRBJ2-1; the match to TRBD2 covers 9 bases. The CDR3 spans 16 residues. V lost 0 bases and J lost 4; bases outside the gene matches: 4. Germline V gene data show CDR1 as SGHTA and CDR2 as FQGTGA. The CDR3: CASSLTGTSPYNEQFF. The CDR3 DNA is TGTGCCAGCAGCTTAACTGGGACTAGCCCGTACAATGAGCAGTTCTTC. The variable domain in full, completed from reference TRBV7-3 and TRBJ2-1, reads GAGVSQTPSNKVTEKGKYVELRCDPISGHTALYWYRQSLGQGPEFLIYFQGTGAADDSGLPNDRFFAVRPEGSVSTLKIQRTERGDSAVYLCASSLTGTSPYNEQFFGPGTRLTVL.